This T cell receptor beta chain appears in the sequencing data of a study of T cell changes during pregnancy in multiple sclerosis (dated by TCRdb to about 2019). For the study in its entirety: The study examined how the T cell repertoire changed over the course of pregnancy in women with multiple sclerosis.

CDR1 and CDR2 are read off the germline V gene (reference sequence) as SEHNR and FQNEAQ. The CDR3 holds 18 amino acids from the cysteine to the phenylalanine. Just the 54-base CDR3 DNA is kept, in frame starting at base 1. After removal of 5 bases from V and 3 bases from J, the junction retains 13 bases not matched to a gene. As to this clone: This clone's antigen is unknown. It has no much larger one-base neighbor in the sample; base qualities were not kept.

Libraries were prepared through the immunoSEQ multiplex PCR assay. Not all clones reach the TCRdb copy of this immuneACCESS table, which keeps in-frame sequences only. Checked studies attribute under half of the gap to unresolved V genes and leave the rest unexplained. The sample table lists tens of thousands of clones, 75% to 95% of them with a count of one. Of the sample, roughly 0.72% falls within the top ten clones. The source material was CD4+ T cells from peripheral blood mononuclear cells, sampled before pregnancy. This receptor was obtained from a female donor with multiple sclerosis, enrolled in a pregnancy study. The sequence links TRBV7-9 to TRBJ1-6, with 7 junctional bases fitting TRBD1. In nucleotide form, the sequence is TGTGCCAGCAGCCACAGACGGGACAGACAGAACTATAATTCACCCCTCCACTTT. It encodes CASSHRRDRQNYNSPLHF. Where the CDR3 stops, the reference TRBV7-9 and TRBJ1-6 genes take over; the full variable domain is DTGVSQNPRHKITKRGQNVTFRCDPISEHNRLYWYRQTLGQGPEFLTYFQNEAQLEKSRLLSDRFSAERPKGSFSTLEIQRTEQGDSAMYLCASSHRRDRQNYNSPLHFGNGTRLTVT.